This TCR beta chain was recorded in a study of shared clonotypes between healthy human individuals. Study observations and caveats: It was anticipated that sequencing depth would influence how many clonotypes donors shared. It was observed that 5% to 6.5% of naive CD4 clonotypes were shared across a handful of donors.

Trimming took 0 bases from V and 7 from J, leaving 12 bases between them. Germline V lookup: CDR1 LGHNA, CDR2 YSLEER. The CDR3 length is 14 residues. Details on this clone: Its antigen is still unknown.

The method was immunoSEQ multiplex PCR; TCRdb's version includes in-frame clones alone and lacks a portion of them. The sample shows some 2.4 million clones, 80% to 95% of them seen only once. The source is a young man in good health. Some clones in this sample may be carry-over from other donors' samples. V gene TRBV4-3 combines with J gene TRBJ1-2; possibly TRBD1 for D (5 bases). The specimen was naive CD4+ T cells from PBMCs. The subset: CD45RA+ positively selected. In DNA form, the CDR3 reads TGCGCCAGCAGCCAAGATGGGGGGAAGGCTGGCTACACCTTC. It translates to CASSQDGGKAGYTF.